This T cell receptor (beta chain) emerged from a study of metastatic and nonmetastatic thyroid tumors (dated by TCRdb to the early 2020s). Study-level background: For patients with malignant and with benign thyroid disease, the researchers compared repertoires between peripheral blood samples and tumor or nodule tissue samples. Broader findings and caveats from the paper: In both blood and tumor samples, TCR beta diversity was reported to be significantly higher in malignant tumors than in benign nodules.

This clone came up a few times. Its antigen remains unidentified. The CDR3 does not end in the conserved phenylalanine or tryptophan, so this is likely a read error. It is unclear where the CDR3 begins or ends on the DNA, so no DNA is shown, and the CDR3 is as TCRdb lists it. Other DNA variants within this sample encode the same CDR3. Looking up the germline V gene yields CDR1 SGHRS and CDR2 YFSETQ. The CDR3 has 8 residues if both end residues are counted. Library construction relied on PCR. The instrument given in TCRdb is Illumina HiSeq 4000. High-throughput sequencing was used to profile the TCR beta-chain CDR3 region of every patient. Regarding the original processing steps: A classifier to discriminate distant-metastatic papillary thyroid cancer patients was built from CDR3 differences across clinicopathological groups. The Shannon index was used to measure repertoire diversity, and the Morisita-Horn index was used to measure how similar tumor and blood repertoires were. TCRdb took the public reads, trimmed them with fastp at Q25, ran MiXCR for clone calling and kept in-frame beta chains. These V and J calls originate from TCRdb's pipeline instead of the authors' own analysis. Here the sample has about 16,000 clones; approximately 30% occur a single time. Roughly 15% of the sample is held by the ten biggest clonotypes.

None of the patients had been given any treatment before thyroid surgery. Using T-cell receptor beta sequencing, the researchers looked back retrospectively at clinical samples from patients, gathered between about 2011 and 2019. The specimen was tumor tissue. The V gene is TRBV5-1 and the J gene is TRBJ2-4; the table assigns TRBD1, which was not confirmed against the DNA. This TCR derives from a female donor with papillary thyroid cancer or a benign thyroid nodule (not recorded which). Some clones in this sample may be carry-over from other donors' samples. The CDR3 sequence is CASSKGRP.